This T cell receptor (beta chain) was obtained from a study of post-analysis software for immune sequencing data (dated by TCRdb to between 2014 and 2016). Concerning the study at large: Disease courses on record covered relapsing-remitting, secondary progressive and progressive-relapsing multiple sclerosis, though some patients had no subtype annotation. The patient repertoires were set against about 12 previously published healthy control repertoires from donors whose ages ranged from roughly 6 to 26 years. A subset of samples was prepared in parallel using single-end sample barcoding, then pooled and co-amplified after Illumina adapter ligation. What the research found in general, with its limitations: Significantly higher frequencies in patients than in controls were found for about 5 TRBV segments, including TRBV5-6, TRBV5-1 and TRBV20-1. Direct clustering with F measure showed strong co-clustering of samples prepared in the same batch, prompting a batch-effect correction. The multiple sclerosis patient group was slightly younger than the control group. Compared with controls, multiple sclerosis patients had significantly lower normalized Chao1 diversity, a finding suggesting substantial peripheral T-cell clonal expansion.

As for this clonotype: What this receptor recognizes is not known. No base quality information exists; no much larger clone differs at one position.

Its CDR3 holds 14 amino acids, cysteine through phenylalanine. Just CDR3 DNA is preserved here, 42 bases in frame from base 1. The germline V gene supplies CDR1 MDHEN and CDR2 SYDVKM. Trimming accounts for 8 bases at V and 0 bases at J, while the number of junction bases matched to no gene is 4. To demonstrate the VDJtools post-analysis software, TCR beta repertoires were profiled from the peripheral blood of more than 10 young patients with multiple sclerosis. The multiple sclerosis patients were children and adolescents ranging in age from roughly 6 to 16 years. Libraries were prepared through PCR. Sequencing took place on an Illumina HiSeq 2500. To reduce PCR and sequencing biases, unique molecular identifiers were incorporated into the TCR beta cDNA libraries. Every 1 to 10 million input T cells yielded 500,000 or so cDNA molecules, meaning each molecule approximated one T cell. The patient libraries were prepared and sequenced using the same protocol as the earlier healthy control dataset. Within a given batch, samples were prepared together, multiplexed and sequenced on the same HiSeq lane. As for the authors' bioinformatics: Raw barcoded reads were processed with MIGEC, discarding single-read molecular identifier groups before consensus assembly and CDR3 extraction. Clonotype tables were post-analysed with VDJtools, normalizing diversity by down-sampling all datasets to the smallest sample size. Repertoire overlap clustering matched CDR3 amino acid but not nucleotide sequences to correct batch-related cross-sample contamination. The public reads were reanalyzed by TCRdb: fastp trimming at Q25, MiXCR alignment, in-frame beta chains only. Each record represents a unique CDR3 protein, reported with the most common genes and DNA among its rows. Here the V and J calls rest on TCRdb's processing, not on the authors' analysis. For this sample there are 800,000 to 950,000 distinct CDR3 sequences; around 53% appear just once. The top ten constitute roughly 4.4% of the sample.

The clonotype originates from a girl aged 5-17 years with multiple sclerosis. Specimen: blood. The chain employs TRBV28 and TRBJ2-4, with 7 central nucleotides matching TRBD2. CDR3 reads: CASGGEVAKNIQYF. The DNA sequence follows: TGTGCCAGCGGGGGGGAGGTAGCCAAAAACATTCAGTACTTC.